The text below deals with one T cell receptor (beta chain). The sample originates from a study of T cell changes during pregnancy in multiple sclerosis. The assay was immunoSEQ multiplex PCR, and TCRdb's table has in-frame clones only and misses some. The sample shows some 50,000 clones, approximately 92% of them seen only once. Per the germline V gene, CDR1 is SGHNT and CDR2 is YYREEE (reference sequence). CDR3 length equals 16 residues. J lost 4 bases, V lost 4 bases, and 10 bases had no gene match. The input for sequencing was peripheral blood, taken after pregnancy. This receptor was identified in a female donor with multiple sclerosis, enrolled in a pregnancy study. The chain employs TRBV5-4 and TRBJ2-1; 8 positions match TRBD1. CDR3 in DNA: TGTGCCAGCAGCCTTCCCGGGGACAGGTATTACAATGAGCAGTTCTTC. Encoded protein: CASSLPGDRYYNEQFF.